This T cell receptor (beta chain) was found in a study of T cell responses to AZD1222 COVID-19 vaccine (dated by TCRdb to 2020 to 2022). A note on the overall study: TCR sequencing covered roughly 230 trial participants: 207 given two doses of AZD1222 and approximately 26 given two doses of MenACWY control vaccine. Trial participants were enrolled into age subgroups of 18-55, 56-69 and 70-plus years, which contained 148, 28 and 57 TCR-sequenced participants, respectively. Results the study describes overall, beyond this receptor: In the small 56-69-year group, the increase in depth fell short of significance, most likely because of low power. Because no day 14 peak-response samples were available, repertoires were characterized only after the peak T cell response. Vaccine-associated CD4 TCRs spanned the whole spike protein, with dominant responses in regions 160-218 and 743-854. Nearly half of unique spike-specific TCRs reportedly recognized epitopes outside regions mutated in the B.1.351 and B.1.1.7 variants. Most participants were white British and females outnumbered males, and the authors suggested that clonal diversity may have been underestimated. Only six or seven AZD1222 recipients were SARS-CoV-2 seropositive at baseline, limiting conclusions about previously exposed vaccinees. Spike-specific TCR breadth and depth rose significantly after two AZD1222 doses compared with day 0 and with MenACWY recipients.

What this sample's time point label stands for: about 28 days (+/-7) after the second vaccine dose. Because spike-specific TCR depth and breadth did not differ between the two schedules, AZD1222 recipients who got a second dose at roughly 4 weeks were pooled with those who got a second dose at roughly 12 weeks. Vaccinee samples came from UK trials COV001 and COV002, including a single-blind randomized controlled phase 2/3 trial of AZD1222 (ChAdOx1 nCoV-19) in healthy adults. For TCRbeta chain sequencing, PBMC samples from trial participants were taken at day 0 and at day 28 after the second dose. A word on this clone: What this receptor recognizes is not known. No base-level quality is on record; no much larger clone is a single base apart.

Its CDR3 holds 14 amino acids, cysteine through phenylalanine. Here the CDR3 DNA is all that survives: 42 bases in frame from base 1. The germline V end is reduced by 4 bases and the J end by 5 bases; junction bases left unmatched: 4. The germline V gene encodes CDR1 SGHAT and CDR2 FQDESV (reference sequence). The CDR3 regions of human TCRbeta chains were analyzed by immunosequencing. The study's own analysis went as follows. Repertoire TCRs were matched against a reference library of SARS-CoV-2-specific TCRs generated with the MIRA antigen-specificity platform. Breadth was defined as the fraction of unique TCRs that were SARS-CoV-2-associated. Depth was defined as the fraction of total T cells that were SARS-CoV-2-associated. Using the MIRA data, each spike-specific TCR was assigned both to the spike region to which the TCR was reactive and to a CD4 or CD8 class. Log10-transformed breadth and depth values were compared by one-way ANOVA with Sidak's multiple comparisons tests. As stored in TCRdb, this immuneACCESS dataset retains in-frame rearrangements with V and J assigned. A fraction of the clones does not appear; measured against another copy, unresolved V genes explain less than half of the discrepancy, and the remainder lacks a known reason. V, J and clone size reflect that table, while D and trimming were determined from the DNA. The sample table contains roughly 150,000 clones; only one count was recorded for 75% to 90% of them. Of the sample, about 8.9% falls within the top ten clones.

The chain links TRBV11-1 with TRBJ2-1, and 8 junctional nucleotides match TRBD2. The input for sequencing was peripheral blood, taken 28 days after the second AZD1222 dose. The sequence was collected from an adult who received the AZD1222 COVID-19 vaccine. DNA sequence: TGTGCCAGCAGCTCAGGACTAGCTCACAATGAGCAGTTCTTC. Translation gives CASSSGLAHNEQFF.